This T cell receptor beta chain stems from a study of early T cells in non-severe SARS-CoV-2 infection. This clonotype was detected ten times or more. TCRdb called the 5' RACE reads again in MiXCR, with one record for every CDR3 protein. Of approximately 70,000 distinct CDR3 sequences listed, 12% are singletons. Germline CDR1 SGHNT, CDR2 YENEEA. The CDR3 totals 15 residues. Trimming shortened V by 1 base and J by 0 bases, and 9 bases separated the two germline ends. The TCR originated in an adult who was a healthcare worker with PCR-confirmed SARS-CoV-2 infection or an uninfected control (not recorded which). The chain has TRBV11-3 and TRBJ1-1, with D unclear. Sequenced material: whole blood. The CDR3 coding sequence is TGTGCCAGCAGCTTAGGCCCAGGTATGAACACTGAAGCTTTCTTT. Translating gives CASSLGPGMNTEAFF.